This T cell receptor beta chain was observed in a study of T cell repertoires in breast cancer. General observations from the study: TCR overlap with tumor was approximately 8% in involved nodes and about 2% in tumor-free nodes.

At least ten counts were recorded for this clonotype. Its antigen is not known. A second nested PCR with blocking oligonucleotides suppressed unpaired genes. Via MiXCR, TCRdb re-called the emulsion pairing reads, giving one row per CDR3 protein. The sample contains about 4,400 distinct CDR3 sequences, 35% of which appear only once. The expanded emulsion RT-PCR method captured paired alpha and beta chains from CD8+ T cells. Germline V CDR1 and CDR2: SQVTM, ANQGSEA. Deletions cut 6 bases from V and 4 bases from J, with 16 bases between. The CDR3 spans 14 residues. The gene calls are TRBV29-1 and TRBJ1-3; D is uncertain. The sample comprised CD8+ T cells. The TCR sequence derives from a pool of human donors with breast cancer or a healthy control (not recorded which). The CDR3 here is CSVARDNSGNTIYF. CDR3 coding DNA: TGCAGCGTGGCCCGCGATAACTCCGGAAACACCATATATTTT.